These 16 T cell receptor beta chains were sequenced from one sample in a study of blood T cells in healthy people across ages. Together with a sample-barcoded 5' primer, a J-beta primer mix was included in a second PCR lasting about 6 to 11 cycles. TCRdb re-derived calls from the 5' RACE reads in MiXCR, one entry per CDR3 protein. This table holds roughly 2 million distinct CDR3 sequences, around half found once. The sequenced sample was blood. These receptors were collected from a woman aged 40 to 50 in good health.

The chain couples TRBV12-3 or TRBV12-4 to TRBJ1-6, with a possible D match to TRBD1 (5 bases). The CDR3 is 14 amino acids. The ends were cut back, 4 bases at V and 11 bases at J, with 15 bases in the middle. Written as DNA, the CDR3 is TGTGCCAGCAGTTCGACAGAGCGAGCCCCACCCCTCCACTTT. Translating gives CASSSTERAPPLHF.

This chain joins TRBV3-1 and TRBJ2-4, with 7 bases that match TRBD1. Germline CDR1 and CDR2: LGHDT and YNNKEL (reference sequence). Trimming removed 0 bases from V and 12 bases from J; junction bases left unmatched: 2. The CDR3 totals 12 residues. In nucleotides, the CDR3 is TGTGCCAGCAGCCAAGAACAGGGGAATCAGTACTTC. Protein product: CASSQEQGNQYF.

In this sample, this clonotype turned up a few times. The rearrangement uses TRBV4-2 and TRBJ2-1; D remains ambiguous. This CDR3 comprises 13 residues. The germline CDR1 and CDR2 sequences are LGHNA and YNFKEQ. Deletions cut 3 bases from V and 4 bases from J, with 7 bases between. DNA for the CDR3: TGTGCCAGCAGCCAGTGGTCTTACAATGAGCAGTTCTTC. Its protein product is CASSQWSYNEQFF.

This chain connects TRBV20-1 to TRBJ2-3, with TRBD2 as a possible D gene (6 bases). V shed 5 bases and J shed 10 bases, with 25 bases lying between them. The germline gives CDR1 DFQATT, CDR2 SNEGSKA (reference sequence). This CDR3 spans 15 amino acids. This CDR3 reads CSAPRYVAEGDAQYF. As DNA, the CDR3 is TGCAGTGCTCCCCGGTATGTAGCGGAAGGCGATGCGCAGTATTTT.

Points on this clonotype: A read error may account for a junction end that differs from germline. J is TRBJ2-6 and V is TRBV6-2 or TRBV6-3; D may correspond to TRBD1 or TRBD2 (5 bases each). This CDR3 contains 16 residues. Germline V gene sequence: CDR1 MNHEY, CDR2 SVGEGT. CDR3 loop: CASMRESVSGADVLTF. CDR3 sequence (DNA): TGTGCCAGCATGAGGGAATCGGTCTCTGGGGCCGACGTCCTGACTTTC.

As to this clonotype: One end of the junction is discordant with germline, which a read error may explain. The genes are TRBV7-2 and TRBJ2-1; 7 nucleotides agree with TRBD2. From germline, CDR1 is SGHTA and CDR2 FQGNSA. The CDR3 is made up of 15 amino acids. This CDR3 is CASSLAVAGRGKQFF. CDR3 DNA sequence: TGTGCCAGCAGTTTAGCGGTTGCTGGGCGGGGGAAGCAGTTCTTC. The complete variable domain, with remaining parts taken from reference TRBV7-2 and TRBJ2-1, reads GAGVSQSPSNKVTEKGKDVELRCDPISGHTALYWYRQSLGQGLEFLIYFQGNSAPDKSGLPSDRFSAERTGGSVSTLTIQRTQQEDSAVYLCASSLAVAGRGKQFFGPGTRLTVL.

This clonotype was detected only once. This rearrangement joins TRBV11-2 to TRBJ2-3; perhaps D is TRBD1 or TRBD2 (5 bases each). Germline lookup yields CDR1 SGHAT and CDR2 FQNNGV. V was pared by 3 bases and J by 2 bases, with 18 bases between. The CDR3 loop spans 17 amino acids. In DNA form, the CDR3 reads TGTGCCAGCAGCTTTCCCGGGGCAGGCGTTTTCACAGATACGCAGTATTTT. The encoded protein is CASSFPGAGVFTDTQYF.

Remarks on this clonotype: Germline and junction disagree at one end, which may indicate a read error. The DNA of the CDR3 is TGTGCCACCAGTGATTTTGGACTGGGAGGAGATACGCGGTATTTT. Translating it yields CATSDFGLGGDTRYF. The chain employs TRBV24-1 and TRBJ2-3, with TRBD2 as a possible D gene (6 bases). In germline, CDR1 is KGHDR, CDR2 SFDVKD. The CDR3 loop spans 15 amino acids.

The CDR3: CASSQDEGTRETQYF. The CDR3 coding sequence is TGCGCCAGCAGCCAAGATGAAGGGACTAGAGAGACCCAGTACTTC. The gene calls are TRBV4-3 and TRBJ2-5, with TRBD2 matching over 8 bases. V lost 0 bases, J lost 4 bases, and 4 bases stayed unmatched. The germline CDR1 and CDR2 sequences are LGHNA and YSLEER. The CDR3 length is 15 residues.

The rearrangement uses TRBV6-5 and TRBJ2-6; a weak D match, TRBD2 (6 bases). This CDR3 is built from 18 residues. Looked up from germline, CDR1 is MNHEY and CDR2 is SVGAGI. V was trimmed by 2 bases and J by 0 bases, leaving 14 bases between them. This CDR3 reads CASSYRTGLSSGANVLTF. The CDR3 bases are TGTGCCAGCAGTTACCGTACAGGACTAAGCTCTGGGGCCAACGTCCTGACTTTC.

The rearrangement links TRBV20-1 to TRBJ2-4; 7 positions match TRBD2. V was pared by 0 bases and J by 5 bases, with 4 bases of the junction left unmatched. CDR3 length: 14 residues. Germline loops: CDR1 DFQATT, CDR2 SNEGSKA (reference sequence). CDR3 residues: CSAREGGGENIQYF. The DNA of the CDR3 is TGCAGTGCTAGAGAGGGGGGAGGGGAAAACATTCAGTACTTC.

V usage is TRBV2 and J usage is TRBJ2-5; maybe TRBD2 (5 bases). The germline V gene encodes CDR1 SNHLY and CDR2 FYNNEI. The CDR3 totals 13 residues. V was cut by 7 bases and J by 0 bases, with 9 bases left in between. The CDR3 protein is CASNWRNQETQYF. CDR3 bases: TGTGCCAGCAATTGGAGGAACCAAGAGACCCAGTACTTC. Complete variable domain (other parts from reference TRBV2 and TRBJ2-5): EPEVTQTPSHQVTQMGQEVILRCVPISNHLYFYWYRQILGQKVEFLVSFYNNEISEKSEIFDDQFSVERPDGSNFTLKIRSTKLEDSAMYFCASNWRNQETQYFGPGTRLLVL.

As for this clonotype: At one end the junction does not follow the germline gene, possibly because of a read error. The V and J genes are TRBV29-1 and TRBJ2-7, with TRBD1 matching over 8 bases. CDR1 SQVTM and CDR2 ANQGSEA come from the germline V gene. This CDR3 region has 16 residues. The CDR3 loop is CSVEAPRGQALYEQYF. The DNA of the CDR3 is TGCAGCGTAGAAGCCCCCCGGGGACAGGCGCTTTACGAGCAGTACTTC.

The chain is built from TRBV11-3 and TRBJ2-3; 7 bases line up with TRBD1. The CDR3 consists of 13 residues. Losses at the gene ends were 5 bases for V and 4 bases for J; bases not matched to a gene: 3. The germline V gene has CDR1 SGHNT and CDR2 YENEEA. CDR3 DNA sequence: TGTGCCAGCAGCGCCGGACAGGCAGATACGCAGTATTTT. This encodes CASSAGQADTQYF.

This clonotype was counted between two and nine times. CDR3 DNA sequence: TGTGCCACCAGTGTCGGCGCTTACAATGAGCAGTTCTTC. Translating gives CATSVGAYNEQFF. This rearrangement joins TRBV24-1 to TRBJ2-1; D not certain. V lost 5 bases and J 4 bases, leaving 8 bases between the germline ends. Germline loops: CDR1 KGHDR, CDR2 SFDVKD. The CDR3 totals 13 residues.

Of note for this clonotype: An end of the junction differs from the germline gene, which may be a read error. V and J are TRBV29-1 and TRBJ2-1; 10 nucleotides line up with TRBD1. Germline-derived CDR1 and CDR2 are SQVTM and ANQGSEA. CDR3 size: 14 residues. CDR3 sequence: CSVLRGTGDNGQFF. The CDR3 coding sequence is TGCAGCGTTCTCCGGGGGACAGGGGACAATGGGCAGTTCTTC.